The subject of this entry is one TCR beta chain. Its antigen is not yet known. It has no much larger one-base neighbor in the sample; base qualities were not kept. Library creation used RT-PCR. Instrument used: Illumina HiSeq 2500. TCRdb trimmed public reads at Q25 via fastp, called clones via MiXCR and kept in-frame beta chains. Rows are combined by CDR3 protein, so each entry shows the most common genes and DNA. The sample has roughly 460,000 distinct CDR3 sequences on record, 10% to 11% of them singletons. 9.5% to 15% of the sample belongs to the ten largest clones. According to the study, the label for this sample's time point signals: 45 to 55 days after influenza vaccine administration. These data are taken from a study of response to subunit inactivated influenza vaccine (dated by TCRdb to between 2017 and 2018). General notes on the study: The study used deep quantitative T cell receptor repertoire profiling to track responses to a trivalent subunit inactivated influenza vaccine.

The research as a whole found: According to the authors, only a limited number of new T cells may be recruited by each seasonal influenza vaccination.

Material: PBMCs from blood, obtained about 40 days after vaccination. The origin of this receptor is a man aged 45-65 years who received an inactivated influenza vaccine. Donor details come from another sample of the same person, matched by shared clones.

The DNA reads TGCAGCCCAGGCCTCGCGGGGGAGGACCCTTTCACAGATACGCAGTATTTT. Its protein reads: CSPGLAGEDPFTDTQYF. This chain joins TRBV20-1 to TRBJ2-3, with 7 middle bases fitting TRBD2. Via the germline V gene (reference sequence), CDR1 is DFQATT and CDR2 SNEGSKA. The CDR3, from cysteine to phenylalanine, totals 17 residues. Only the CDR3 portion is preserved as DNA: 51 bases, with reading frame beginning at the first base.